Given below is one T cell receptor (beta chain) in context. This CDR3 has 16 residues. V dropped 3 bases and J dropped 4; count of bases not matched to a gene: 8. Germline CDR1 MDHEN, CDR2 SYDVKM. This specimen comes from a study of blood T cell repertoires in COVID-19. Study-wide background: The United States, Italy and Spain supplied acute and convalescent COVID-19 samples. PBMCs, B-cell-depleted T cells, or T cells were the source of the cDNA or gDNA that made up the material.

As processed by the authors: Reference gene primer amplification in the assay estimated nucleated cell counts. Using immunoSEQ multiplex PCR, the repertoire was profiled, and TCRdb retains in-frame clones only, with some absent. The V and J calls and clone size were taken over from that table, and D and trimming were inferred from the DNA. The repertoire holds fewer than 500,000 clones, with approximately 90% as singletons. It was during active infection that Seattle patients were enrolled and then longitudinally followed. Sequencing input: peripheral blood. The chain combines TRBV28 with TRBJ1-3; 8 positions agree with TRBD1. The TCR was taken from a man between 18 and 35 years old with COVID-19, enrolled during active disease. In DNA form, the CDR3 reads TGTGCCAGCAGTTTGGAGAGGACAGGGTTCGGAAACACCATATATTTT. It is translated as CASSLERTGFGNTIYF.